Listed below are T cell receptor beta chains from one sample, sequenced in a study of response to subunit inactivated influenza vaccine. TCRdb passed the RT-PCR reads through MiXCR, listing each CDR3 protein once. This sample yields approximately 700,000 distinct CDR3 sequences, of which around a sixth are seen a single time; around 10% belongs to the top ten. The input for sequencing was PBMCs from blood, taken 12 days after vaccination. The source is a man aged 45 to 65 who received an inactivated influenza vaccine. Both conserved end residues are part of each CDR3. D genes are given only for firm matches. Clone size is shown for a subset of rows, as once, few, many or a class of expanded clone.

cdr3_nt: TGTGCCAGCAGCTTATTTGGCGGGGGGCAGGAGACCCAGTACTTC
cdr3_aa: CASSLFGGGQETQYF
clone_size: .
d_call: TRBD2
j_call: TRBJ2-5
v_call: TRBV7-9

cdr3_nt: TGTGCCAGCAGTTCCTACCTAGCGCAAAGCTCCTACGAGCAGTACTTC
cdr3_aa: CASSSYLAQSSYEQYF
clone_size: .
d_call: .
j_call: TRBJ2-7
v_call: TRBV6-2/TRBV6-3

cdr3_nt: TGTGCCAGCAGCGAGCTCAGGGGCGGGGAGCAGTTCTTC
cdr3_aa: CASSELRGGEQFF
clone_size: .
d_call: .
j_call: TRBJ2-1
v_call: TRBV12-3/TRBV12-4

cdr3_nt: TGTGCCAGCAGCCAATCAACAGGGGGCGGCTACACCTTC
cdr3_aa: CASSQSTGGGYTF
clone_size: .
d_call: TRBD1
j_call: TRBJ1-2
v_call: TRBV3-1

cdr3_nt: TGTGCCAGCAGTTCAGAGGCGAGCTACGAGACCCAGTACTTC
cdr3_aa: CASSSEASYETQYF
clone_size: .
d_call: .
j_call: TRBJ2-5
v_call: TRBV12-3/TRBV12-4

cdr3_nt: TGTGCCAGCAGCCCAACTAGCGGGGGGACTTCCGGGGAGCTGTTTTTT
cdr3_aa: CASSPTSGGTSGELFF
clone_size: few
d_call: TRBD2
j_call: TRBJ2-2
v_call: TRBV7-2

cdr3_nt: TGTGCCAGTACTTCGTTTTGGGAGATTGACTATGGCTACACCTTC
cdr3_aa: CASTSFWEIDYGYTF
clone_size: .
d_call: .
j_call: TRBJ1-2
v_call: TRBV10-3

cdr3_nt: TGTGCCAGCAGCTTAGTGAGCTCCTACAATGAGCAGTTCTTC
cdr3_aa: CASSLVSSYNEQFF
clone_size: many
d_call: .
j_call: TRBJ2-1
v_call: TRBV5-1

cdr3_nt: TGTGCCAGCAGTCCCCTCCCGGGACAGATCAATCAGCCCCAGCATTTT
cdr3_aa: CASSPLPGQINQPQHF
clone_size: many
d_call: TRBD1
j_call: TRBJ1-5
v_call: TRBV27

cdr3_nt: TGCGCCAGCAGCCCCACAAACAGGGCAACTAATGAAAAACTGTTTTTT
cdr3_aa: CASSPTNRATNEKLFF
clone_size: .
d_call: .
j_call: TRBJ1-4
v_call: TRBV5-1

cdr3_nt: TGTGCCAGCAGCTTAGGCGGGGGGGCCTATGAGCAGTTCTTC
cdr3_aa: CASSLGGGAYEQFF
clone_size: few
d_call: TRBD2
j_call: TRBJ2-1
v_call: TRBV11-2

cdr3_nt: TGCAGTGCTCTTTTAGCGGCGCATACTCTCCAAGAGACCCAGTACTTC
cdr3_aa: CSALLAAHTLQETQYF
clone_size: .
d_call: .
j_call: TRBJ2-5
v_call: TRBV20-1

cdr3_nt: TGTGCCACCAGCCATTCCGGATTCCAAGAGACCCAGTACTTC
cdr3_aa: CATSHSGFQETQYF
clone_size: few
d_call: .
j_call: TRBJ2-5
v_call: TRBV24-1

cdr3_nt: TGTGCCAGCAGCTTAGCGCCTATTATGAGTACAGGGGTTACCTATGGCTACACCTTC
cdr3_aa: CASSLAPIMSTGVTYGYTF
clone_size: few
d_call: TRBD1
j_call: TRBJ1-2
v_call: TRBV7-2

cdr3_nt: TGTGCCAGCTCACCACCTATGGGACAGGGAGACGAGCAGTACTTC
cdr3_aa: CASSPPMGQGDEQYF
clone_size: many
d_call: TRBD1
j_call: TRBJ2-7
v_call: TRBV18

cdr3_nt: TGTGCCAGCAGCTTGCGGACAGGGGGCAATCAGCCCCAGCATTTT
cdr3_aa: CASSLRTGGNQPQHF
clone_size: few
d_call: TRBD1
j_call: TRBJ1-5
v_call: TRBV7-2

cdr3_nt: TGTGCCAGCAGTCTCAGGGTAACTAATGAAAAACTGTTTTTT
cdr3_aa: CASSLRVTNEKLFF
clone_size: .
d_call: .
j_call: TRBJ1-4
v_call: TRBV6-5

cdr3_nt: TGTGCCAGCAGCAAAGCGCTAGGGCAGGAGACATCCATAGGGGAGCTAGCCAAAAACATTCAGTACTTC
cdr3_aa: CASSKALGQETSIGELAKNIQYF
clone_size: few
d_call: .
j_call: TRBJ2-4
v_call: TRBV21-1

cdr3_nt: TGTGCCAGCACCCAGCGGTGGGATGGAACCGGGGAGCTGTTTTTT
cdr3_aa: CASTQRWDGTGELFF
clone_size: few
d_call: .
j_call: TRBJ2-2
v_call: TRBV3-1

cdr3_nt: TGTGCCAGCAGCCAAGGAACAGGTCCGATCAACCAAGAGACCCAGTACTTC
cdr3_aa: CASSQGTGPINQETQYF
clone_size: few
d_call: .
j_call: TRBJ2-5
v_call: TRBV3-1

cdr3_nt: TGTGCCAGCAGAAGGGAGCGGAACACCGGGGAGCTGTTTTTT
cdr3_aa: CASRRERNTGELFF
clone_size: .
d_call: .
j_call: TRBJ2-2
v_call: TRBV6-4

cdr3_nt: TGTGCCAGCAGTTTAAAACTAACCTACAATGAGCAGTTCTTC
cdr3_aa: CASSLKLTYNEQFF
clone_size: .
d_call: .
j_call: TRBJ2-1
v_call: TRBV12-3/TRBV12-4

cdr3_nt: TGTGCCAGCAGCCAAGGACCCGGGGGGGAGCAGTACTTC
cdr3_aa: CASSQGPGGEQYF
clone_size: .
d_call: TRBD2
j_call: TRBJ2-7
v_call: TRBV14